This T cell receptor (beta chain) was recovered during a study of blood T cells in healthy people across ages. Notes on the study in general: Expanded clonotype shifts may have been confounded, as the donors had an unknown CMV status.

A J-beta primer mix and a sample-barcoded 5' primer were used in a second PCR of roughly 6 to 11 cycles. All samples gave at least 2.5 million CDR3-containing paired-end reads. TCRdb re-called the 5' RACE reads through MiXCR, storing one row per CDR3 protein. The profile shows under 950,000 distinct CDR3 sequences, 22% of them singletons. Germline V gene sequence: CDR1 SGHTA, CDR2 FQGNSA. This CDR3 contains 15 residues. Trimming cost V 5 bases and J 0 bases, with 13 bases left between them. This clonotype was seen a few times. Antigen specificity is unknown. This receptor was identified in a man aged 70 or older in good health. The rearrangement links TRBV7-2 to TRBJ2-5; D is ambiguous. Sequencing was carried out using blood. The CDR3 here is CASSLSRSYQETQYF. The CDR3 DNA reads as TGTGCCAGCAGCCTCAGTCGGAGTTACCAAGAGACCCAGTACTTC.